The text below deals with one TCR beta chain. No antigen is known for it. No base-level quality is on record; no much larger clone is a single base apart. The immunoSEQ Assay, a bias-controlled multiplex PCR, was used to amplify TCRbeta CDR3 regions from genomic DNA. In the original analysis: The number of nucleated cells in each sample was estimated from the amplification of reference gene primers within the assay. To quantify the absolute abundance of each unique TCRbeta CDR3 rearrangement, sequence reads were collapsed and filtered. For each sample, productive Simpson clonality was calculated by taking the square root of Simpson's diversity index across productive rearrangements. Here the immuneACCESS table is served through TCRdb, limited to in-frame sequences with V and J called. Missing clones are a known gap in these copies; in checked studies unresolved V genes cover under half, and the rest lacks a known reason. V and J calls and clone size are as listed in that table; D and trimming were resolved from the DNA. The sample data list hundreds of thousands of clones, and more than 70% of these were observed just once. Around 2% of the sample belongs to the ten largest clones.

Participants in the prospective study were enrolled through a virtual design, were aged roughly 18 to 100 years, and lived in 24 United States geographic areas. In the prospective study, cohorts were assigned on the basis of participant-reported clinical history obtained from a screening survey and a study questionnaire. In the prospective study, mobile phlebotomists collected whole blood, serum and a nasopharyngeal or oropharyngeal swab from each participant. Over a roughly 2-month period, participants in the prospective study had the option of providing additional blood draws and questionnaires. Before DNA extraction, blood samples from the prospective study were shipped at room temperature or frozen. The sample comes from a study of blood T cell repertoires in COVID-19 (dated by TCRdb to between 2020 and 2021). Concerning the study at large: For ImmuneRACE Cohort 3, a participant was defined as recovered based on two consecutive negative NP/OP PCR tests, clearance by a healthcare professional, or resolution of symptoms. HLA class I and class II types, where available, came from metadata supplied by the sample provider rather than from assay-based typing. The repertoires were made available in a free public database intended to serve as a resource for research on the immune response to SARS-CoV-2. The material from the prospective study consisted of cDNA or gDNA derived from T cells, B-cell-depleted T cells, or PBMCs. The sample metadata nearly always contained a de-identified subject ID, COVID-19 status, age in years and sex. Samples came from the ongoing ImmuneRACE study (first 160 participants) plus 1,254 subjects from 6 global collaborators. Samples from collaborators originated in the United States, Italy and Spain and spanned both the acute and convalescent phases of COVID-19. Subjects who had been exposed to COVID-19, were actively infected with it, or had recovered from it provided the deeply sampled blood TCRbeta repertoires that made up the dataset. Broad study findings and their caveats: The quantity of clinical and demographic metadata differed by source and by participant and was supplied without curation.

The V and J ends are trimmed by 8 bases and 7 bases, leaving 9 bases between them. CDR1 and CDR2 (LNHDA, SQIVND) derive from the germline V gene (reference sequence). Measured from the cysteine to the phenylalanine, the CDR3 is 11 residues long. The CDR3 DNA has 33 bases and is translated from base 1. The chain is made from TRBV19 and TRBJ2-1; D gene: possibly TRBD2, on 5 matching bases. This clonotype originated in a man aged 40-55 years in a cohort exposed to, infected with or recovered from COVID-19 (not recorded which). Sequenced material: PBMCs or T cells enriched from blood (not recorded which). The CDR3: CASEGWNEQFF. The nucleotide sequence is TGTGCCAGTGAGGGTTGGAATGAGCAGTTCTTC.